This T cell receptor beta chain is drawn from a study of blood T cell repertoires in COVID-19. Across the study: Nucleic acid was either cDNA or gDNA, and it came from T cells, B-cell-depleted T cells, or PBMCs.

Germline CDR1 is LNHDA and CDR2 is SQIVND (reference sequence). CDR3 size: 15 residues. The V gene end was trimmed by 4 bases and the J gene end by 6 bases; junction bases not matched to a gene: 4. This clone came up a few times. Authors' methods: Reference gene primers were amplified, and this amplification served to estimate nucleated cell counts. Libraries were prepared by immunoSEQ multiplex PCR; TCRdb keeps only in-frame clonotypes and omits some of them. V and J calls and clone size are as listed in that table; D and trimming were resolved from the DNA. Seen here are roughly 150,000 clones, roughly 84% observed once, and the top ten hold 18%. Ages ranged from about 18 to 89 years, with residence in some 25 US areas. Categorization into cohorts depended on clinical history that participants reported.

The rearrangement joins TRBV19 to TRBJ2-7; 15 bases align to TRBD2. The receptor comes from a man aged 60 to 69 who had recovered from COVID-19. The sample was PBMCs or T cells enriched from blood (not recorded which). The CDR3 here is CASSTGTSGRSEQYF. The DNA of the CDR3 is TGTGCCAGTAGTACCGGGACTAGCGGGAGGAGCGAGCAGTACTTC.